One T cell receptor (beta chain) is described in this entry. Random hexamers were used to reverse transcribe an amount of roughly 0.5 to 1 ug RNA. Across 54 Vbeta and 13 Jbeta, immunoSEQ multiplex PCR amplified TCR beta CDR3. TCRdb reprocessed the immunoSEQ multiplex PCR reads with MiXCR, giving one entry per CDR3 protein. The repertoire consists of approximately 130,000 distinct CDR3 sequences, with roughly 94% occurring once and the leading ten covering more than 0.09%. This record belongs to a study of CD8 T cells in Susac syndrome. TCR beta sequences were obtained from blood CD8+ and CD4+ T cells. The germline V and J ends were trimmed by 4 bases and 1 base, with 12 bases remaining between them. The CDR3 runs 14 residues. Germline CDR1 and CDR2: SGDLS and YYNGEE.

Sequences were obtained from CD4+ T cells from PBMCs. The chain couples TRBV9 to TRBJ2-7; the D gene is possibly TRBD1 (6 bases). The receptor was isolated from a human donor in good health. The CDR3 nucleotides are TGTGCCAGCAGCATGGGACAACCTTCCTACGAGCAGTACTTC. Translating gives CASSMGQPSYEQYF. The variable domain in full, completed from reference TRBV9 and TRBJ2-7, reads DSGVTQTPKHLITATGQRVTLRCSPRSGDLSVYWYQQSLDQGLQFLIQYYNGEERAKGNILERFSAQQFPDLHSELNLSSLELGDSALYFCASSMGQPSYEQYFGPGTRLTVT.